The sequence of this TCR beta chain was determined in a study of control samples from healthy donors and cancer patients. The germline gives CDR1 SGHTA, CDR2 FQGTGA. After removal of 1 base from V and 5 bases from J, the junction contained 5 bases not matched to a gene. This CDR3 has 15 amino acids. Some clones are missing from TCRdb's copy, which holds only in-frame ones; the method was immunoSEQ multiplex PCR. The sample shows 170,000 or so clones, around 94% of them seen only once. The sequence was obtained from a woman between 18 and 29 years old in good health. The material sequenced was blood. V and J are TRBV7-3 and TRBJ2-3; 8 bases line up with TRBD2. DNA for the CDR3: TGTGCCAGCAGCTTAAATCGGGAGGGCCAAGATACGCAGTATTTT. Its protein product is CASSLNREGQDTQYF.